The clone carrying this T cell receptor beta chain was counted only a few times. What it recognizes is unknown. This CDR3 is built from 16 residues. The trim removed 4 bases at V and 8 bases at J, leaving 8 bases unmatched. Germline CDR1 LGHNA, CDR2 YSLEER. Each CDR3 protein gets one entry after TCRdb re-called the 5' RACE reads with MiXCR. The data hold about 550,000 distinct CDR3 sequences, with over 15% observed a single time. The entry originates in a study of T cells after yellow fever vaccination. The study's findings and limits: The booster response re-showed most primary clones: more than 95% CD4, approximately 90% CD8.

This clonotype was obtained from a man aged 25 to 45 who received the YFV17D yellow fever vaccine. The V gene is TRBV4-3, the J gene TRBJ2-1, with 13 bases fitting TRBD2. Sample: PBMCs, taken 15 days after the yellow fever booster vaccination. CDR3 protein: CASSPELAGGADEQFF. The DNA of the CDR3 is TGCGCCAGCAGCCCAGAACTAGCGGGAGGGGCTGATGAGCAGTTCTTC.